Listed below are T cell receptor beta chains from one sample, sequenced in a study of Ad26.COV2.S vaccination and SARS-CoV-2 variants. TCRdb keeps only in-frame clones here, not all; method: immunoSEQ multiplex PCR. The sample records 380,000 or so clones, roughly four fifths being singletons. The sample consisted of peripheral blood, taken in a trial of Ad26.COV2.S vaccine versus placebo. The receptors here all came from a person between 18 and 65 years old who received the Ad26.COV2.S COVID-19 vaccine or a placebo. Each CDR3 is given with its conserved first and last residue. D genes are given only for firm matches. Only some rows state a clone size, as once, few, many or a class for expanded clones.

TRBD1,.,TRBJ1-5,TRBV19,TGTGCCAGTAGTATAGTTCAACAGGGGAGACAGCATTTT,CASSIVQQGRQHF
.,.,TRBJ2-7,TRBV5-1,TGCGCCAGCAGCTTCACCCGGGGCCAAGACTACGAGCAGTACTTC,CASSFTRGQDYEQYF
.,.,TRBJ1-6,TRBV27,TGTGCCAGCAGCTCGACGGGACGGCCAAATTCACCCCTCCACTTT,CASSSTGRPNSPLHF
.,.,TRBJ2-7,TRBV19,TGTGCCAGTAGTGTTTTTGGCGAGCAGTACTTC,CASSVFGEQYF
.,.,TRBJ2-3,TRBV2,TGTGCCAGCGTTGGGGGATTCTCCACAGATACGCAGTATTTT,CASVGGFSTDTQYF
.,once,TRBJ1-1,TRBV6-6,TGTGCCAGCAGCCTTCTCCCCACTGAAGCTTTCTTT,CASSLLPTEAFF
.,.,TRBJ1-2,TRBV2,TGTGCCAGCAGTGCGGGTGCCGTATTAACGCGTGGCTACACCTTC,CASSAGAVLTRGYTF
.,.,TRBJ2-1,TRBV2,TGTGTCGATAGCGTCCACTCCTACAATGAGCAGTTCTTC,CVDSVHSYNEQFF
.,.,TRBJ2-3,TRBV7-3,TGTGCCAGCAGCCCGAACACAGATACGCAGTATTTT,CASSPNTDTQYF
TRBD1,few,TRBJ2-7,TRBV4-1,TGCGCCAGCAGCCAAAATAGGGACAGGGGGCAGGTGCAGTACTTC,CASSQNRDRGQVQYF
.,.,TRBJ1-4,TRBV3-1/TRBV3-2,TGTGCCAGCAGCCGGACCGGGCCCCTGGAAAAACTGTTTTTT,CASSRTGPLEKLFF
.,few,TRBJ1-1,TRBV5-4,TGTGCCAGCAGTTCAGGGCCCTCGAACACTGAAGCTTTCTTT,CASSSGPSNTEAFF
.,.,TRBJ1-6,TRBV28,TGTGCCAGCAGCTCCACCATACCTAACAGGGTGCCGATCCCACCCCTCCACTTT,CASSSTIPNRVPIPPLHF
.,.,TRBJ2-7,TRBV28,TGTGCCAGCAGTTTGGGTGGATCTTTGGGCGAGCAGTACTTC,CASSLGGSLGEQYF
.,.,TRBJ2-5,TRBV29-1,TGCAGCGCCTTGAGAGGGTCCCAAGAGACCCAGTACTTC,CSALRGSQETQYF
TRBD2,.,TRBJ2-5,TRBV9,TGTGCCAGCAGCGCGGGACTAGCGGGGGCCCAAGAGACCCAGTACTTC,CASSAGLAGAQETQYF
TRBD2,.,TRBJ2-5,TRBV2,TGTGCCAGCAGTGACCTAGCGGAAGAGACCCAGTACTTC,CASSDLAEETQYF
.,.,TRBJ2-5,TRBV12-3/TRBV12-4,TGTGCCAGCAGTTTTATGAGGGGCGCCCAGTACTTC,CASSFMRGAQYF
.,.,TRBJ1-4,TRBV4-3,TGCGCCAGCAGCCAACGGGGGGCTCAAGGGGAAAAACTGTTTTTT,CASSQRGAQGEKLFF
.,.,TRBJ1-5,TRBV4-2,TGTGCCAGCAGTACCACTGGGGGGTCGCCTCCCCAGCATTTT,CASSTTGGSPPQHF
.,.,TRBJ1-6,TRBV5-6,TGTGCCAGCAGTACAGTCTCCTATAATTCACCCCTCCACTTT,CASSTVSYNSPLHF
.,.,TRBJ1-5,TRBV27,TGTGCCAGCAGTTTGGGGGGCGCGGGTCAGCCCCAGCATTTT,CASSLGGAGQPQHF
.,.,TRBJ2-1,TRBV19,TGTGCCAGTAGTACCCGTTGGTACAATGAGCAGTTCTTC,CASSTRWYNEQFF
TRBD1,.,TRBJ2-6,TRBV7-8,TGTGCCAGCAGCCGTTACGGGACAGCGAGCTCTGGGGCCAACGTCCTGACTTTC,CASSRYGTASSGANVLTF
TRBD2,.,TRBJ2-5,TRBV5-1,TGCGCCAGCAGCTTGCTAGCGGGGCAACAAGAGACCCAGTACTTC,CASSLLAGQQETQYF
TRBD1,.,TRBJ2-4,TRBV2,TGTGCCAGCAGTGAAGGGCAGGGGGCGAACATTCAGTACTTC,CASSEGQGANIQYF
.,.,TRBJ1-3,TRBV7-6,TGTGCCAGCAGCTTAGCCGGACAGCAGAACTCTGGAAACACCATATATTTT,CASSLAGQQNSGNTIYF